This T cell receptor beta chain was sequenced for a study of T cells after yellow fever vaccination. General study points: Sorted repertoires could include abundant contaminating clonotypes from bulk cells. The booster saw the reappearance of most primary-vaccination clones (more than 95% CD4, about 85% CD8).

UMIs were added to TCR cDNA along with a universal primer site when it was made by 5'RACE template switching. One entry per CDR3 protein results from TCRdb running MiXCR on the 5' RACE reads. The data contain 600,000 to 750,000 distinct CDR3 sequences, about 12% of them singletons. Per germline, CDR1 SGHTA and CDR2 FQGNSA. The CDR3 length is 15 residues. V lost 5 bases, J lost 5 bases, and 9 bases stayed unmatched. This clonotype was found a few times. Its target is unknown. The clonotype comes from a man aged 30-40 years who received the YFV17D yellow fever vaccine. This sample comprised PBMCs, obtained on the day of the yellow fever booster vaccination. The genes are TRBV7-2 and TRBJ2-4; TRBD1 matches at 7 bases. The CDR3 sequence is CASSTRQGVENIQYF. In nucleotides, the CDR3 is TGTGCCAGCAGCACTCGACAGGGAGTAGAAAACATTCAGTACTTC.